This entry concerns a single T cell receptor (beta chain). This entry comes from a study of blood T cell repertoires in COVID-19. Across the study: The study drew acute and convalescent COVID-19 samples from the United States, Italy and Spain.

CDR3 size: 14 residues. Germline V gene sequence: CDR1 LGHNA, CDR2 YNFKEQ. The germline V and J ends were trimmed by 3 bases and 5 bases, with 10 bases remaining between them. Measured with immunoSEQ multiplex PCR; TCRdb has only the in-frame clones, and not every one. The sample lists some 14,000 clones, about 85% seen once, with approximately 30% in the top ten. J is TRBJ1-4 and V is TRBV4-2, with a possible D match to TRBD1 (5 bases). This TCR came from a human donor in a cohort sampled during active COVID-19. Material for sequencing was peripheral blood. The CDR3 loop is CASSHPGLNEKLFF. CDR3 sequence (DNA): TGTGCCAGCAGCCACCCGGGACTCAATGAAAAACTGTTTTTT.